These T cell receptor beta chains were read from a single sample in a study of blood T cell repertoires in COVID-19. Assay used: immunoSEQ multiplex PCR; TCRdb lists only in-frame clones, some missing. Among some 330,000 clones listed, more than 75% were seen once. The sequenced material came from peripheral blood. The origin of the receptors is a woman between 45 and 60 years old with active or convalescent COVID-19. CDR3s include the opening cysteine and the closing phenylalanine or tryptophan. The D gene is left open where the match is weak. The size entry is marked missing in some rows and otherwise reads once, few, many or a size class.

j_gene | d_gene | v_gene | abundance | len | CDR3nt | CDR3aa
TRBJ2-7 | TRBD2 | TRBV7-9 | NA | 13 | TGTGCCACCGGGACTAGCGAGGTCCGCGAGCAGTACTTC | CATGTSEVREQYF
TRBJ1-1 | NA | TRBV7-8 | NA | 15 | TGTGCCAGCAGCTTAGAGCAGGGGTCGAACACTGAAGCTTTCTTT | CASSLEQGSNTEAFF
TRBJ1-4 | NA | TRBV4-2 | NA | 13 | TGTGCCAGCAGCCAAGACGGTAGTGAAAAACTGTTTTTT | CASSQDGSEKLFF
TRBJ2-4 | TRBD1 | TRBV3-1/TRBV3-2 | NA | 13 | TGTGCCAGCAGCCGGGACAGGGAAAACATTCAGTACTTC | CASSRDRENIQYF
TRBJ2-7 | TRBD1 | TRBV7-2 | NA | 14 | TGTGCCAGCAGAAGCGACAGGGGGGCCTACGAGCAGTACTTC | CASRSDRGAYEQYF
TRBJ2-7 | NA | TRBV9 | NA | 15 | TGTGCCAGCAGCGTAGGAGGTGGCGAAGAGTACGAGCAGTACTTC | CASSVGGGEEYEQYF
TRBJ1-4 | NA | TRBV29-1 | NA | 13 | TGCAGCGTTCTGCGGGGGGGTAATGAAAAACTGTTTTTT | CSVLRGGNEKLFF
TRBJ2-2 | TRBD2 | TRBV27 | NA | 15 | TGTGCCAGCAGTTTATTGACTAGCGGGATCGGGGAGCTGTTTTTT | CASSLLTSGIGELFF
TRBJ2-1 | TRBD2 | TRBV5-1 | NA | 14 | TGCGCCAGCAGCAAAAGCGGGGCCTACAATGAGCAGTTCTTC | CASSKSGAYNEQFF
TRBJ1-6 | NA | TRBV6-2/TRBV6-3 | NA | 17 | TGTGCCAGCAGTTACCCCCTTTATACACCCTATAATTCACCCCTCCACTTT | CASSYPLYTPYNSPLHF
TRBJ2-3 | TRBD2 | TRBV6-2/TRBV6-3 | NA | 18 | TGTGCCAGCAGTTTTTTAGCGGGGACCCTCCTGTGGCCATCTCCCCAGTATTTT | CASSFLAGTLLWPSPQYF
TRBJ1-2 | NA | TRBV18 | NA | 17 | TGTGCCAGCTCAGACTTCTTGACAGTGGGATCTAGCTATGGCTACACCTTC | CASSDFLTVGSSYGYTF
TRBJ1-5 | TRBD1 | TRBV2 | few | 15 | TGTGCCAGCAGTGCCCAGGCAGGGGGGAATCAGCCCCAGCATTTT | CASSAQAGGNQPQHF
TRBJ2-7 | NA | TRBV28 | NA | 15 | TGTGCCAGCAGTTCCGGGTCTTCCGGGTACTACGAGCAGTACTTC | CASSSGSSGYYEQYF
TRBJ1-5 | TRBD1 | TRBV19 | NA | 16 | TGTGCCAGTAGTATACGCGACAGGGGGAACAATCAGCCCCAGCATTTT | CASSIRDRGNNQPQHF
TRBJ1-2 | NA | TRBV9 | NA | 14 | TGTGCCAGCAGCGTAGATAGGGAGATCTATGGCTACACCTTC | CASSVDREIYGYTF
TRBJ2-1 | TRBD1 | TRBV7-3 | NA | 15 | TGTGCCAGCAGCCTCGCGGGACAGGGGGCAAATGAGCAGTTCTTC | CASSLAGQGANEQFF
TRBJ1-2 | NA | TRBV2 | NA | 14 | TGTGCCAGCAGTGAGACTATCAGTTACTATGGCTACACCTTC | CASSETISYYGYTF
TRBJ2-2 | NA | TRBV4-2 | few | 14 | TGTGCCAGCAGCCAAGCAACAGGGTACCGGGAGCTGTTTTTT | CASSQATGYRELFF
TRBJ1-3 | TRBD1 | TRBV9 | NA | 16 | TGTGCCAGCAGCACCGGACAGGGTGCGGGCGGAAACACCATATATTTT | CASSTGQGAGGNTIYF